This T cell receptor (beta chain) was identified in a study of T cells in localized non-small cell lung cancer. The adjacent lung that was sampled lay at least 2 cm from the tumor margin and showed no atypia. Measured with immunoSEQ multiplex PCR; TCRdb has only the in-frame clones, and not every one. This sample has over a thousand clones, with about 24% found just once. Germline V gene sequence: CDR1 MNHGY, CDR2 SAAAGT. V lost 7 bases and J lost 5, with 18 bases in between. This CDR3 comprises 15 residues. This clone qualifies as large. As yet, its antigen is unknown. General study points: Maximal T cell clonality occurred in uninvolved adjacent lung, with tumor ranking below it. An association was observed between higher blood T cell density and longer overall survival. Appearing in adjacent lung were a median about 50 of the top 100 tumor clones.

The chain uses TRBV6-8 and TRBJ2-1; D gene uncertain. This specimen consisted of normal lung tissue next to the tumor, obtained before any cancer treatment. This TCR came from a female donor at least 60 years old with stage I squamous cell lung carcinoma. This CDR3 is CASKDLTGSDNEQFF. In nucleotides, the CDR3 is TGTGCCAGCAAAGACCTGACCGGGTCGGACAATGAGCAGTTCTTC.